This T cell receptor beta chain was retrieved from a study of T cell repertoires in cytomegalovirus infection. As for the study in general: CMV epitopes used comprised recently identified HLA-C-restricted ones and well-studied HLA-B-restricted ones. The public TCR beta signatures pointed to both CMV infection and matching HLA type.

Each CDR3 protein gets one entry after TCRdb re-called the reads with MiXCR. The table shows 640,000 or so distinct CDR3 sequences, with roughly 30% occurring only once. V lost 3 bases, J lost 8 bases, and 16 bases lay in between. This CDR3 region has 14 residues. Note on this clonotype: The antigen is not known.

The J gene is TRBJ1-2, the V gene TRBV12-3 or TRBV12-4, with D possibly being TRBD1 (5 bases). This specimen consisted of cultured PBMCs, obtained from culture after CMV antigen stimulation. The receptor was isolated from a human donor in good health (CMV status not recorded). Some clones in this sample may be carry-over from other donors' samples. The CDR3 sequence is CASSLRHRGKGYTF. CDR3 sequence (DNA): TGTGCCAGCAGTTTGAGACACCGGGGGAAGGGCTACACCTTC.